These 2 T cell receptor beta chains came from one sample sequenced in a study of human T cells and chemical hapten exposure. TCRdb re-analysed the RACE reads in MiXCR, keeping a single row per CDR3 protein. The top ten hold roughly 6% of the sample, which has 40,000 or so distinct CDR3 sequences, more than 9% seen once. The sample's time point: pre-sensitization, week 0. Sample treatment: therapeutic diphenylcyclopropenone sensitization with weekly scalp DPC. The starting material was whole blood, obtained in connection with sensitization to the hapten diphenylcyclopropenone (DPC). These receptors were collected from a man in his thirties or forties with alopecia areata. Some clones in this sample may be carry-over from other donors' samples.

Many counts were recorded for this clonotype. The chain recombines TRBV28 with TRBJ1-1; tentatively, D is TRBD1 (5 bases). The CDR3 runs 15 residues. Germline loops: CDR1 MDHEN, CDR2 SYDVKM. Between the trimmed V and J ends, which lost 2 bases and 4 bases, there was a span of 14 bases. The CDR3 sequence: CASSLGLGAGTEAFF. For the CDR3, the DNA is TGTGCCAGCAGTTTAGGGCTAGGGGCGGGCACTGAAGCTTTCTTT.

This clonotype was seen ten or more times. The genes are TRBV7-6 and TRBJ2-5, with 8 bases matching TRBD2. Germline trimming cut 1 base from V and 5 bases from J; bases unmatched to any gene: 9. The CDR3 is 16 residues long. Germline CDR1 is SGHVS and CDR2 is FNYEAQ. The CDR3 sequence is CASSLGAGAPSETQYF. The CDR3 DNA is TGTGCCAGCAGCTTAGGAGCGGGGGCACCGAGTGAGACCCAGTACTTC.